Below, 10 T cell receptor beta chains from the same sample are listed, as sequenced in a study of OX40 agonist ivuxolimab in advanced cancers. Clones were sequenced by immunoSEQ multiplex PCR, and TCRdb holds only the in-frame ones, with some missing. This table holds about 110,000 clones, approximately 89% found once. Sequenced here: CD4+ or CD8+ T cells sorted from blood, sampled in a trial of the OX40 agonist ivuxolimab. Receptor source: an adult with an advanced solid tumor such as melanoma, head and neck, liver or kidney cancer.

A few counts support this clone. This chain uses TRBV2 with TRBJ1-5, with 9 positions matching TRBD1. Germline loops: CDR1 SNHLY, CDR2 FYNNEI. The CDR3 has 14 amino acids. With 5 bases clipped from V and 7 bases from J, the junction kept 6 bases outside the gene matches. CDR3 sequence: CASSLQGAGQPQHF. The CDR3 region has the DNA TGTGCCAGCAGTTTACAGGGGGCGGGACAGCCCCAGCATTTT.

This sequence joins TRBV11-3 and TRBJ2-1; the D gene is possibly TRBD2 (5 bases). V dropped 5 bases and J dropped 3 bases, with 17 bases sitting between them. This CDR3 has 16 amino acids. CDR1 and CDR2 (germline): SGHNT, YENEEA. The CDR3, as DNA: TGTGCCAGCAGCCAACGGAGGCGCGCCCTCTACAATGAGCAGTTCTTC. It is translated as CASSQRRRALYNEQFF.

The V gene is TRBV27, the J gene TRBJ2-1; 8 positions match TRBD1. Germline-derived CDR1 and CDR2 are MNHEY and SMNVEV (reference sequence). V shed 6 bases and J 10 bases; nucleotides not matched to a gene: 2. This CDR3 is 11 amino acids long. The CDR3 is CASRWDREQFF. As DNA, the CDR3 is TGTGCCAGCAGATGGGACAGGGAGCAGTTCTTC.

This clone was observed a few times. This rearrangement joins TRBV18 to TRBJ1-1; D is perhaps TRBD1 (6 bases). Trimming left V 4 bases short and J 1 base short, with 10 bases between. The CDR3 is 14 amino acids. Germline V gives CDR1 KGHSH, CDR2 LQKENI. The CDR3 spells CASSRQDRNTEAFF. In DNA, the CDR3 is TGTGCCAGCTCACGGCAGGACAGGAACACTGAAGCTTTCTTT.

The CDR3 sequence: CASSQTGNTEAFF. CDR3 in DNA: TGTGCCAGTAGCCAGACAGGGAACACTGAAGCTTTCTTT. The chain links TRBV19 to TRBJ1-1, with D possibly being TRBD1 (6 bases). CDR1 is LNHDA, CDR2 SQIVND, per germline (reference sequence). Trimming left V 6 bases short and J 1 base short, with 9 bases between. This CDR3 is 13 amino acids long.

This clone was seen more than once but under ten times. The chain employs TRBV6-1 and TRBJ2-5; D is perhaps TRBD2 (5 bases). This CDR3 is built from 13 residues. The V end lost 4 bases, the J end lost 3 bases, and 9 bases lay between the germline ends. CDR1 and CDR2 (germline): MNHNS, SASEGT. In DNA form, the CDR3 reads TGTGCCAGCAGTGGAAGGAGGAAAGAGACCCAGTACTTC. This sequence encodes CASSGRRKETQYF.

The V and J genes are TRBV5-4 and TRBJ1-4, with D possibly being TRBD1 (5 bases). CDR3 size: 16 residues. Germline V gene data show CDR1 as SGHNT and CDR2 as YYREEE (reference sequence). Trimming removed 4 bases at V and 8 bases at J, with 21 bases between. CDR3: CASSALGEGRDEKLFF. CDR3 coding DNA: TGTGCCAGCAGCGCGTTGGGTGAGGGGCGGGACGAAAAACTGTTTTTT.

The rearrangement links TRBV7-2 to TRBJ2-5, with a tentative D call TRBD1 (6 bases). The CDR3 totals 16 residues. CDR1 and CDR2 (germline): SGHTA, FQGNSA. The V and J ends lost 5 bases and 4 bases respectively, with 20 bases between them. The CDR3 coding sequence is TGTGCCAGCAGCGCCCAATACAGGGTAGAGGGAGAGACCCAGTACTTC. It is translated as CASSAQYRVEGETQYF. The entire variable domain, with the rest obtained from reference TRBV7-2 and TRBJ2-5, is as follows: GAGVSQSPSNKVTEKGKDVELRCDPISGHTALYWYRQSLGQGLEFLIYFQGNSAPDKSGLPSDRFSAERTGGSVSTLTIQRTQQEDSAVYLCASSAQYRVEGETQYFGPGTRLLVL.

This chain uses TRBV6-5 with TRBJ2-7; D might be TRBD1 (6 bases). The V gene lost 5 bases and the J gene lost 3 bases, with 17 bases spanning the gap. Germline assignment: CDR1 MNHEY and CDR2 SVGAGI. The CDR3 runs 15 residues. The CDR3 spells CASSQTRGPLYEQYF. The CDR3, as DNA: TGTGCCAGCAGTCAAACCAGGGGCCCCCTCTACGAGCAGTACTTC.

The rearrangement uses TRBV15 and TRBJ1-5; D not certain. Germline loops: CDR1 LNHNV, CDR2 YYDKDF (reference sequence). V lost 1 base and J 5 bases, leaving 9 bases between the germline ends. The CDR3 is 14 residues long. CDR3 protein: CATSRAGFDQPQHF. The CDR3 DNA follows: TGTGCCACCAGCAGAGCGGGGTTTGATCAGCCCCAGCATTTT.